One sample yielded the 31 T cell receptor beta chains listed below, sequenced in a study of blood T cell repertoires in COVID-19. Profiling relied on immunoSEQ multiplex PCR, and the TCRdb table lists in-frame clones only, not all of them. The sample has around 110,000 clones; 82% are singletons. Sample: peripheral blood. These TCRs come from a woman in her 70s with acute or convalescent COVID-19.

The chain combines TRBV11-3 with TRBJ2-7, with D possibly matching TRBD2 (7 bases). This CDR3 spans 14 amino acids. Trimming took 4 bases from V and 3 from J, leaving 13 bases between them. Germline loops: CDR1 SGHNT, CDR2 YENEEA. The CDR3 region is CASSSAGAVYEQYF. The CDR3 bases are TGTGCCAGCAGCTCCGCGGGGGCCGTCTACGAGCAGTACTTC.

This chain uses TRBV15 with TRBJ2-3, with D possibly matching TRBD1 (6 bases). Trimming shortened V by 0 bases and J by 5 bases, and 15 bases separated the two germline ends. The length of the CDR3 is 16 residues. Germline CDR1 LNHNV, CDR2 YYDKDF (reference sequence). CDR3 residues: CATSREGTLRGDTQYF. CDR3 nucleotides: TGTGCCACCAGCAGAGAGGGGACACTACGGGGAGATACGCAGTATTTT.

The chain has TRBV12-3 or TRBV12-4 and TRBJ2-3; TRBD2 might be the D (5 bases). This CDR3 is 13 amino acids long. V lost 2 bases and J lost 6, with 9 bases in between. The CDR3 sequence: CASSLMAGDTQYF. The CDR3 nucleotides read TGTGCCAGCAGTTTAATGGCGGGCGATACGCAGTATTTT.

The chain links TRBV5-4 to TRBJ2-3, with a possible D match to TRBD1 (6 bases). CDR3 length: 13 residues. The germline CDR1 and CDR2 sequences are SGHNT and YYREEE (reference sequence). Trimming took off 2 bases at V and 4 bases at J, with 8 bases between the two ends. This chain's CDR3 is CASSFSGADTQYF. In DNA, the CDR3 is TGTGCCAGCAGCTTTTCAGGGGCAGATACGCAGTATTTT.

The chain recombines TRBV11-2 with TRBJ2-5; 8 bases line up with TRBD2. The CDR3 consists of 15 residues. The V gene's germline CDR1 is SGHAT and CDR2 FQNNGV. The V and J ends lost 4 bases and 2 bases, in that order; junction bases with no gene match: 6. The chain's CDR3 is CASSSTGGAQETQYF. Written as DNA, the CDR3 is TGTGCCAGCAGCTCAACCGGGGGGGCTCAAGAGACCCAGTACTTC. Based on the CDR3 plus reference TRBV11-2 and TRBJ2-5, the full variable domain is EAGVAQSPRYKIIEKRQSVAFWCNPISGHATLYWYQQILGQGPKLLIQFQNNGVVDDSQLPKDRFSAERLKGVDSTLKIQPAKLEDSAVYLCASSSTGGAQETQYFGPGTRLLVL.

The chain carries TRBV7-2 and TRBJ1-1; TRBD1 is a possible D gene (6 bases). V lost 4 bases to trimming and J lost 5 bases, with 17 bases between them. This CDR3 contains 15 residues. Germline loops: CDR1 SGHTA, CDR2 FQGNSA. This CDR3 reads CASSSQLTGWTEAFF. The DNA for the CDR3 is TGTGCCAGCAGCTCCCAGCTTACAGGGTGGACTGAAGCTTTCTTT.

The J gene is TRBJ1-2, the V gene TRBV9; TRBD1 matches 7 bases. With 4 bases clipped from V and 6 bases from J, the junction kept 12 bases outside the gene matches. Germline lookup yields CDR1 SGDLS and CDR2 YYNGEE. The CDR3 sequence is 15 residues long. The DNA of the CDR3 is TGTGCCAGCAGCATACGGGACAGCAGCTTAGATGGCTACACCTTC. Protein: CASSIRDSSLDGYTF.

V and J are TRBV5-1 and TRBJ1-3; 7 nucleotides match TRBD1. The CDR3 is 17 amino acids. V was clipped by 2 bases and J by 0 bases; unmatched bases: 8. Germline V gene lookup returns CDR1 SGHRS and CDR2 YFSETQ. CDR3 residues: CASSLDRATSSGNTIYF. CDR3 DNA: TGCGCCAGCAGCTTAGACAGGGCGACATCCTCTGGAAACACCATATATTTT.

The rearrangement uses TRBV6-6 and TRBJ1-5; TRBD1 aligns across 8 bases. Per germline, CDR1 MNHNY and CDR2 SVGAGI (reference sequence). With V trimmed by 5 bases and J by 2 bases, 8 bases remained unmatched. CDR3 length: 16 amino acids. CDR3 in DNA: TGTGCCAGCAGTCACCCTGACAGGGGTCGCAATCAGCCCCAGCATTTT. This encodes CASSHPDRGRNQPQHF.

The chain is built from TRBV12-3 or TRBV12-4 and TRBJ1-6; D not resolved. The CDR3 is 13 amino acids. Between the trimmed V and J ends, which lost 2 bases and 3 bases, there was a span of 2 bases. CDR3 loop: CASSLHYNSPLHF. CDR3 nucleotide sequence: TGTGCCAGCAGTTTACACTATAATTCACCCCTCCACTTT.

This clone has a handful of counts. The chain joins TRBV13 to TRBJ1-4; maybe TRBD1 (6 bases). The CDR3 extends over 16 amino acids. The germline V gene has CDR1 PRHDT and CDR2 FYEKMQ (reference sequence). V lost 4 bases, J lost 5 bases, and 17 bases lay in between. The CDR3 nucleotides read TGTGCCAGCAGCTCGGGCCCCGGGGGGCGAAATGAAAAACTGTTTTTT. This sequence encodes CASSSGPGGRNEKLFF.

The chain combines TRBV11-2 with TRBJ2-3; TRBD2 matches 14 bases. Losses at the gene ends were 5 bases for V and 8 bases for J; bases not matched to a gene: 15. Germline assignment: CDR1 SGHAT and CDR2 FQNNGV. The CDR3 covers 18 residues. CDR3 nucleotide sequence: TGTGCCAGCAGCCCCCCAACCCTGACTAGCGGGGGGGCGAGTACGCAGTATTTT. Its protein product is CASSPPTLTSGGASTQYF.

This sequence joins TRBV5-6 and TRBJ2-7; 9 bases map to TRBD1. The germline gives CDR1 SGHDT, CDR2 YYEEEE. This CDR3 contains 14 residues. V shed 0 bases, J shed 10 bases, and the junction held 8 bases outside the gene matches. The CDR3 loop reads CASSLVGTGLKQYF. CDR3 DNA: TGTGCCAGCAGCTTGGTAGGGACAGGGTTGAAACAGTACTTC.

The chain recombines TRBV12-3 or TRBV12-4 with TRBJ1-1; TRBD1 might be the D (5 bases). Trimming cost V 7 bases and J 5 bases, with 14 bases left between them. The CDR3 has 13 residues. CDR3 amino acids: CASTSLGLTEAFF. CDR3 nucleotide sequence: TGTGCCAGCACCTCCTTGGGACTAACTGAAGCTTTCTTT.

The J gene is TRBJ2-7, the V gene TRBV11-2; TRBD1 aligns across 7 bases. The J segment lost 2 bases and the V segment lost 1 base, leaving 5 bases of the junction unmatched. The CDR3 is made up of 15 amino acids. Germline V lookup: CDR1 SGHAT, CDR2 FQNNGV. CDR3 DNA sequence: TGTGCCAGCAGCTTAGGACAGGGAGCCCCCTACGAGCAGTACTTC. It specifies CASSLGQGAPYEQYF. Full variable domain (remainder filled in from reference TRBV11-2 and TRBJ2-7): EAGVAQSPRYKIIEKRQSVAFWCNPISGHATLYWYQQILGQGPKLLIQFQNNGVVDDSQLPKDRFSAERLKGVDSTLKIQPAKLEDSAVYLCASSLGQGAPYEQYFGPGTRLTVT.

This chain links TRBV18 with TRBJ1-1; the D is unclear. The CDR3 is 14 residues long. Trimming removed 6 bases from V and 3 bases from J, with 14 bases in between. Germline V gene data show CDR1 as KGHSH and CDR2 as LQKENI. The CDR3 DNA follows: TGTGCCAGCTCCCCCAGGCATTCGGACACTGAAGCTTTCTTT. This gives the protein CASSPRHSDTEAFF.

The V call is TRBV19, the J call TRBJ1-5; 7 positions agree with TRBD1. The V and J ends lost 10 bases and 4 bases, in that order; junction bases with no gene match: 13. The CDR3 runs 15 residues. CDR1 and CDR2 from the germline V gene are LNHDA and SQIVND (reference sequence). In DNA, the CDR3 is TGTGCCACCAGTAATATTCAGGGGGAAAATCAGCCCCAGCATTTT. Protein product: CATSNIQGENQPQHF.

The rearrangement links TRBV25-1 to TRBJ1-6, with D possibly being TRBD1 (5 bases). Germline V gene data show CDR1 as MGHDK and CDR2 as SYGVNS. The CDR3 totals 15 residues. Trimming took 4 bases from V and 8 from J, leaving 15 bases between them. The CDR3 here is CASSVAGNRDSPLHF. The CDR3 coding sequence is TGTGCCAGCAGTGTAGCAGGGAACCGGGATTCACCCCTCCACTTT.

A remark on this clone: This same CDR3 is encoded by further DNA sequences in the sample. The chain couples TRBV7-8 to TRBJ2-7; D unresolved. The germline V and J ends were trimmed by 1 base and 3 bases, with 10 bases remaining between them. Germline loops: CDR1 SGHVS, CDR2 FQNEAQ. CDR3 length: 14 amino acids. The CDR3 DNA reads as TGTGCCAGCAGCTTAGAGGCAGGTGTCTACGAGCAGTACGTC. Amino acids: CASSLEAGVYEQYV.

The rearrangement links TRBV9 to TRBJ2-3, with a weak D call TRBD2 (6 bases). Germline V CDR1 and CDR2: SGDLS, YYNGEE. Between the trimmed V and J ends, which lost 0 bases and 2 bases, there was a span of 13 bases. This CDR3 comprises 16 residues. The CDR3 region is CASSVGLAGITDTQYF. In nucleotides, the CDR3 is TGTGCCAGCAGCGTAGGACTCGCGGGGATCACAGATACGCAGTATTTT.

The chain has TRBV9 and TRBJ1-6; 8 nucleotides align to TRBD1. V lost 3 bases to trimming and J lost 11 bases; unmatched junction nucleotides: 10. This CDR3 has 15 residues. Germline V lookup: CDR1 SGDLS, CDR2 YYNGEE. In nucleotides, the CDR3 is TGTGCCAGCAGCGCGGACAGGGAGCGAGGGACACCCCTCCACTTT. This gives the protein CASSADRERGTPLHF.

This chain connects TRBV14 to TRBJ2-1; D is possibly TRBD1 (6 bases). Germline CDR1 and CDR2: SGHDN and FVKESK. The V and J ends lost 4 bases and 2 bases respectively, with 15 bases between them. CDR3 length equals 16 residues. DNA for the CDR3: TGTGCCAGCAGCCCGGAAGGGGGTTTCACCTACAATGAGCAGTTCTTC. It encodes CASSPEGGFTYNEQFF. The variable domain in full, with the rest retrieved from reference TRBV14 and TRBJ2-1, is EAGVTQFPSHSVIEKGQTVTLRCDPISGHDNLYWYRRVMGKEIKFLLHFVKESKQDESGMPNNRFLAERTGGTYSTLKVQPAELEDSGVYFCASSPEGGFTYNEQFFGPGTRLTVL.

The CDR3 sequence is CASSPGGGEQYV. DNA for the CDR3: TGTGCCAGCAGCCCCGGAGGAGGGGAGCAGTACGTC. The V and J genes are TRBV12-3 or TRBV12-4 and TRBJ2-7; TRBD2 is a possible D gene (6 bases). This CDR3 has 12 residues. With 6 bases removed from V and 7 bases from J, the gap between germline ends came to 13 bases.

The rearrangement joins TRBV19 to TRBJ2-5; D perhaps matches TRBD2 (6 bases). V lost 4 bases and J lost 4, with 19 bases in between. Germline V gene data show CDR1 as LNHDA and CDR2 as SQIVND (reference sequence). The CDR3 is 16 amino acids. This chain's CDR3 is CASSRSGPGVVETQYF. In nucleotides, the CDR3 is TGTGCCAGTAGTAGGTCGGGACCGGGAGTAGTAGAGACCCAGTACTTC.

The chain combines TRBV5-4 with TRBJ2-2; 12 bases match TRBD1. V lost 2 bases and J lost 7; bases outside the gene matches: 6. The CDR3 loop spans 16 amino acids. CDR1 SGHNT and CDR2 YYREEE come from the germline V gene (reference sequence). CDR3 amino acids: CASSFPGQGAVGELFF. In DNA, the CDR3 is TGTGCCAGCAGCTTCCCGGGACAGGGGGCGGTCGGGGAGCTGTTTTTT.

This clone occurred once. V is TRBV10-3 and J is TRBJ2-2; no clear D. The CDR3 sequence is 16 residues long. The ends were cut back, 3 bases at V and 3 bases at J, with 14 bases in the middle. Germline V gene lookup returns CDR1 ENHRY and CDR2 SYGVKD. The CDR3 region is CAISEFLLRHTGELFF. CDR3 sequence (DNA): TGTGCCATCAGTGAATTCCTCTTGCGTCACACCGGGGAGCTGTTTTTT.

This chain's CDR3 is CASSLQQGASNYGYTF. The CDR3 DNA follows: TGTGCCAGCAGCTTACAGCAGGGGGCGTCTAACTATGGCTACACCTTC. The V call is TRBV7-2, the J call TRBJ1-2; 8 bases agree with TRBD1. This CDR3 comprises 16 residues. V lost 2 bases to trimming and J lost 0 bases; unmatched junction nucleotides: 5. CDR1 is SGHTA, CDR2 FQGNSA, per germline.

This clone appeared a single time. The chain couples TRBV6-2 or TRBV6-3 to TRBJ1-5; 7 nucleotides align to TRBD1. Per the germline V gene, CDR1 is MNHEY and CDR2 is SVGEGT. Trimming took 6 bases from V and 3 from J; bases not matched to a gene: 8. The CDR3 covers 15 residues. This CDR3 is CASSPPGQANQPQHF. The CDR3 DNA follows: TGTGCCAGCAGCCCCCCTGGACAGGCCAATCAGCCCCAGCATTTT.

The J gene is TRBJ2-3, the V gene TRBV7-2, with 10 nucleotides matching TRBD2. The CDR3 runs to 17 residues. Germline V CDR1 and CDR2: SGHTA, FQGNSA. V trimming: 1 base; J trimming: 4 bases; junction bases outside the gene matches: 8. Here the CDR3 DNA reads TGTGCCAGCAGCTTAGTTAGGAGCGGGGGGGCCGCAGATACGCAGTATTTT. Protein: CASSLVRSGGAADTQYF. Looking up the rest from reference TRBV7-2 and TRBJ2-3 gives the full variable domain: GAGVSQSPSNKVTEKGKDVELRCDPISGHTALYWYRQSLGQGLEFLIYFQGNSAPDKSGLPSDRFSAERTGGSVSTLTIQRTQQEDSAVYLCASSLVRSGGAADTQYFGPGTRLTVL.

The V and J genes are TRBV4-3 and TRBJ2-3; 15 bases line up with TRBD2. Per the germline V gene, CDR1 is LGHNA and CDR2 is YSLEER. With 1 base clipped from V and 5 bases from J, the junction kept 4 bases outside the gene matches. The CDR3 is 17 amino acids. For the CDR3, the DNA is TGCGCCAGCAGCCAAGCCGGACTAGCGGGGGGGCGAGATACGCAGTATTTT. This sequence encodes CASSQAGLAGGRDTQYF.

On this clone itself: One end of the junction varies from germline; a read error may be responsible. The gene calls are TRBV18 and TRBJ2-2; weak D call: TRBD1 (6 bases). From germline, CDR1 is KGHSH and CDR2 LQKENI. This CDR3 region has 16 residues. DNA of the CDR3: TGTGCCAGCTCCCCACGGCTACAGGGTACCACCGGGGAGCTGTTTTTT. It translates to CASSPRLQGTTGELFF.